A single sample gave rise to the 27 T cell receptor beta chains below, sequenced in a study of identical twins. TCRdb re-called the 5' RACE reads with MiXCR, one entry per CDR3 protein. In the table there are under 250,000 distinct CDR3 sequences, 9.5% to 15% of which are singletons. The same data also went into a second study, on yellow fever vaccine responses in identical twins.

Sequencing input: memory (CD45RO+) T cells sorted from blood. These receptors all stem from a young woman in good health.

The chain is built from TRBV18 and TRBJ2-1, with D tentatively TRBD1 (5 bases). The length of the CDR3 is 15 residues. Germline CDR1 reads KGHSH; CDR2 reads LQKENI. V lost 1 base and J 5 bases, leaving 12 bases between the germline ends. The CDR3 DNA is TGTGCCAGCTCACCACGTGACAGAGATCACAATGAGCAGTTCTTC. Translation: CASSPRDRDHNEQFF.

This chain joins TRBV10-3 and TRBJ2-1, with 10 bases fitting TRBD2. Germline loops: CDR1 ENHRY, CDR2 SYGVKD. V was clipped by 0 bases and J by 4 bases; unmatched bases: 6. CDR3 length equals 17 residues. The CDR3 region is CAISESKASGRYNEQFF. The CDR3 DNA reads TGTGCCATCAGTGAGTCGAAGGCTAGCGGGAGATACAATGAGCAGTTCTTC.

V is TRBV7-9 and J is TRBJ2-1, with TRBD2 matching over 10 bases. Germline loops: CDR1 SEHNR, CDR2 FQNEAQ (reference sequence). The CDR3 is 16 amino acids. V trimming: 1 base; J trimming: 8 bases; junction bases outside the gene matches: 8. The CDR3 DNA reads as TGTGCCAGCAGCTTAGTACTAGCGGGATTTGCGGATGAGCAGTTCTTC. The encoded protein is CASSLVLAGFADEQFF.

The chain combines TRBV28 with TRBJ2-7; TRBD1 might be the D (6 bases). There are 14 residues in the CDR3. Germline loops: CDR1 MDHEN, CDR2 SYDVKM. The V end was cut by 5 bases, the J end by 7 bases, with 18 bases between. The CDR3 nucleotides are TGTGCCAGCAGTCGTCCCCCAGGGGCGAGTGAGCAGTACTTC. Encoded protein: CASSRPPGASEQYF. The full variable domain, with the rest looked up from reference TRBV28 and TRBJ2-7, is DVKVTQSSRYLVKRTGEKVFLECVQDMDHENMFWYRQDPGLGLRLIYFSYDVKMKEKGDIPEGYSVSREKKERFSLILESASTNQTSMYLCASSRPPGASEQYFGPGTRLTVT.

The V call is TRBV6-2 or TRBV6-3, the J call TRBJ2-5; D is uncertain. CDR1 is MNHEY and CDR2 is SVGEGT in the germline V gene. This CDR3 has 13 amino acids. Trimming left V 9 bases short and J 6 bases short, with 17 bases between. Here the CDR3 DNA reads TGTGCCAGTAGTCGGACGGTCGCGAAGACCCAGTACTTC. Residues: CASSRTVAKTQYF.

V is TRBV29-1 and J is TRBJ2-3, with 7 bases lining up with TRBD2. The CDR3 has 16 residues. V shed 6 bases, J shed 2 bases, and the junction held 14 bases outside the gene matches. Germline CDR1 and CDR2: SQVTM and ANQGSEA. CDR3: CSVETRAGSNTDTQYF. The CDR3 DNA follows: TGCAGCGTCGAAACTAGAGCGGGAAGTAACACAGATACGCAGTATTTT.

The chain combines TRBV9 with TRBJ2-1; TRBD2 matches 9 bases. This CDR3 is built from 15 residues. Germline CDR1 is SGDLS and CDR2 is YYNGEE. V was clipped by 0 bases and J by 8 bases; unmatched bases: 6. DNA of the CDR3: TGTGCCAGCAGCGTAGTCCTAGCGGGAAGGGATGAGCAGTTCTTC. Protein sequence: CASSVVLAGRDEQFF.

In this sample, this clonotype turned up many times. The J gene is TRBJ2-1, the V gene TRBV5-1; D is unresolved. Germline CDR1 reads SGHRS; CDR2 reads YFSETQ. The CDR3 runs to 14 residues. The germline V and J ends were trimmed by 0 bases and 2 bases, with 6 bases remaining between them. This chain's CDR3 is CASSLAATYNEQFF. CDR3 DNA: TGCGCCAGCAGCTTGGCAGCTACCTACAATGAGCAGTTCTTC.

This chain links TRBV4-2 with TRBJ2-3; 11 bases are a match to TRBD2. Per the germline V gene, CDR1 is LGHNA and CDR2 is YNFKEQ. The CDR3 is 17 residues long. V lost 3 bases, J lost 2 bases, and 7 bases stayed unmatched. CDR3 DNA: TGTGCCAGCAGCCAGCGGACTAGCGGGTCCCCCACAGATACGCAGTATTTT. It yields the protein CASSQRTSGSPTDTQYF.

The chain links TRBV5-5 to TRBJ2-5; perhaps TRBD1 as D (8 bases). Germline lookup yields CDR1 SGHKS and CDR2 YYEKEE (reference sequence). Trimming cost V 2 bases and J 0 bases, with 20 bases left between them. The CDR3 runs 18 residues. The CDR3 sequence: CASSFLWQQGGYQETQYF. CDR3 bases: TGTGCCAGCAGCTTTCTATGGCAACAGGGGGGGTACCAAGAGACCCAGTACTTC.

This clonotype has just a few counts. The rearrangement joins TRBV9 to TRBJ2-7; D perhaps matches TRBD1 (5 bases). Trimming removed 5 bases from V and 4 bases from J, with 19 bases in between. Per germline, CDR1 SGDLS and CDR2 YYNGEE. The CDR3 contains 15 residues. CDR3 coding DNA: TGTGCCAGCAGTTTTCAACCAGGGCGCAGGTACGAGCAGTACTTC. It encodes CASSFQPGRRYEQYF. The variable domain in full, completed from reference TRBV9 and TRBJ2-7, reads DSGVTQTPKHLITATGQRVTLRCSPRSGDLSVYWYQQSLDQGLQFLIQYYNGEERAKGNILERFSAQQFPDLHSELNLSSLELGDSALYFCASSFQPGRRYEQYFGPGTRLTVT.

This clonotype has more than one count but fewer than ten. V is TRBV6-2 or TRBV6-3 and J is TRBJ1-1, with a tentative D call TRBD1 (6 bases). V gave up 6 bases and J gave up 11 bases, with 19 bases separating them. This CDR3 spans 13 amino acids. In germline, CDR1 is MNHEY, CDR2 SVGEGT. The CDR3, as DNA: TGTGCCAGCAGCCAAATTCGGGGGCAGGAGGCTTTCTTT. Encoded protein: CASSQIRGQEAFF.

This clonotype was seen ten or more times. V usage is TRBV12-3 or TRBV12-4 and J usage is TRBJ2-3; D gene uncertain. V was clipped by 5 bases and J by 7 bases, with 7 bases between them. This CDR3 contains 11 residues. The CDR3 region is CASSRQNTQYF. In nucleotides, the CDR3 is TGTGCCAGCAGTCGTCAAAATACGCAGTATTTT.

This chain connects TRBV20-1 to TRBJ1-2; TRBD1 aligns across 9 bases. The CDR3 has 16 amino acids. Looked up from germline, CDR1 is DFQATT and CDR2 is SNEGSKA (reference sequence). After removal of 2 bases from V and 0 bases from J, the junction contained 7 bases not matched to a gene. The CDR3 is CSARNLGQGPNYGYTF. Written as DNA, the CDR3 is TGCAGTGCTAGAAATTTGGGACAGGGACCTAACTATGGCTACACCTTC.

The rearrangement links TRBV6-1 to TRBJ2-5; the D call may be TRBD1 or TRBD2 (5 bases each). The germline V gene has CDR1 MNHNS and CDR2 SASEGT. The ends were cut back, 5 bases at V and 4 bases at J, with 20 bases in the middle. This CDR3 comprises 16 residues. CDR3 sequence reads: CASSPQGDVNGETQYF. The CDR3 DNA reads as TGTGCCAGCAGTCCGCAAGGGGACGTAAACGGAGAGACCCAGTACTTC.

This clonotype was detected a few times. This chain links TRBV7-6 with TRBJ2-7; TRBD2 is a possible D gene (5 bases). The CDR3 covers 14 residues. V lost 0 bases, J lost 6 bases, and 12 bases lay in between. Per germline, CDR1 SGHVS and CDR2 FNYEAQ. This CDR3 reads CASSLAPSSVEQYF. CDR3 coding DNA: TGTGCCAGCAGCTTAGCCCCCAGTAGCGTCGAGCAGTACTTC.

This clonotype has more than one count but fewer than ten. The chain has TRBV7-2 and TRBJ2-7; 9 bases match TRBD1. Germline V gene lookup returns CDR1 SGHTA and CDR2 FQGNSA. The CDR3 loop spans 15 amino acids. V shed 3 bases and J 3 bases; nucleotides not matched to a gene: 6. The CDR3 loop is CASSFIQGARYEQYF. DNA of the CDR3: TGTGCCAGCAGCTTTATACAGGGGGCGCGCTACGAGCAGTACTTC.

In its sample, this clonotype was seen many times. J is TRBJ2-1 and V is TRBV20-1; 14 bases line up with TRBD2. The CDR3 is made up of 15 amino acids. V gave up 8 bases and J gave up 6 bases; unmatched junction bases: 9. Germline CDR1 is DFQATT and CDR2 is SNEGSKA (reference sequence). The CDR3 sequence: CSPTYGLAGGNEQFF. CDR3 bases: TGCAGTCCTACCTATGGACTAGCGGGAGGCAATGAGCAGTTCTTC.

This clonotype appeared a few times. The rearrangement links TRBV12-3 or TRBV12-4 to TRBJ2-5; a possible D gene is TRBD2 (5 bases). The CDR3 contains 14 residues. Trimming left V 5 bases short and J 5 bases short, with 15 bases between. CDR3 sequence (DNA): TGTGCCAGCAGTCTCAAGACCGCGGGTGAGACCCAGTACTTC. Amino acids: CASSLKTAGETQYF.

This clonotype occurred a few times. The chain has TRBV4-3 and TRBJ2-1; tentatively, D is TRBD1 (6 bases). The CDR3 is 13 amino acids. Germline V gives CDR1 LGHNA, CDR2 YSLEER. V was trimmed by 3 bases and J by 10 bases, leaving 13 bases between them. For the CDR3, the DNA is TGCGCCAGCAGCCAGGTACAGGGTGACGAGCAGTTCTTC. Its protein product is CASSQVQGDEQFF.

The chain links TRBV20-1 to TRBJ2-7; D is undetermined. Germline CDR1 and CDR2: DFQATT and SNEGSKA (reference sequence). V dropped 3 bases and J dropped 4 bases, with 13 bases sitting between them. There are 13 residues in the CDR3. CDR3 amino acids: CSASSSLFYEQYF. In DNA form, the CDR3 reads TGCAGTGCTAGTTCGTCCCTCTTTTACGAGCAGTACTTC.

CDR3 nucleotide sequence: TGCAGTGCCAAAGATTTCGGGACGGTACAAGAGACCCAGTACTTC. Translating it yields CSAKDFGTVQETQYF. The V call is TRBV20-1, the J call TRBJ2-5; D possibly matches TRBD1 or TRBD2 (5 bases each). V was clipped by 6 bases and J by 2 bases, with 19 bases between them. The CDR3 length is 15 residues. Germline V CDR1 and CDR2: DFQATT, SNEGSKA (reference sequence).

As to this clonotype: The junction departs from germline at one end; a sequencing error may be responsible. The rearrangement links TRBV7-7 to TRBJ1-1; D remains ambiguous. The CDR3 has 14 amino acids. Germline CDR1 is SSHAT and CDR2 is FNYEAQ (reference sequence). For the CDR3, the DNA is TGTGCTAGCAGCCCTCTAATTGTCGGCTCTGAAGCTTTCTTT. Its protein product is CASSPLIVGSEAFF.

This clonotype was seen only a few times. V usage is TRBV7-2 and J usage is TRBJ2-7; 9 bases align to TRBD2. The CDR3 consists of 17 residues. Trimming removed 1 base from V and 5 bases from J; junction bases left unmatched: 12. The V gene's germline CDR1 is SGHTA and CDR2 FQGNSA. CDR3 in amino acids: CASSLVGPGSSGNEQYF. The CDR3 DNA reads as TGTGCCAGCAGCTTAGTGGGCCCCGGGTCTAGCGGGAACGAGCAGTACTTC.

The V gene is TRBV29-1, the J gene TRBJ1-3; the match to TRBD1 covers 9 bases. Germline V gives CDR1 SQVTM, CDR2 ANQGSEA. This CDR3 contains 15 residues. With 6 bases clipped from V and 0 bases from J, the junction kept 6 bases outside the gene matches. CDR3 DNA: TGCAGCGTCGGGACAGGGCCCAGCTCTGGAAACACCATATATTTT. Its protein is CSVGTGPSSGNTIYF.

The CDR3 DNA reads TGTGCCAGCAGCCAACTCGGGGACAGGGCTGAGCAGTTCTTC. Its translation: CASSQLGDRAEQFF. This chain uses TRBV3-1 with TRBJ2-1, with 9 bases matching TRBD1. J gave up 9 bases and V 2 bases, and 5 bases lay outside the gene matches. Germline assignment: CDR1 LGHDT and CDR2 YNNKEL (reference sequence). CDR3 length: 14 amino acids.

The chain combines TRBV12-3 or TRBV12-4 with TRBJ2-2; D remains unclear. The CDR3 is 16 residues long. Trimming removed 2 bases at V and 3 bases at J, with 13 bases between. This CDR3 is CASSLNPATHTGELFF. The CDR3 coding sequence is TGTGCCAGCAGTTTAAACCCCGCTACCCACACCGGGGAGCTGTTTTTT.